The source of this T cell receptor beta chain is a study of blood T cell repertoires in COVID-19. Overall study: Samples of COVID-19 (acute and convalescent) were obtained from the United States, Italy and Spain. The cDNA or gDNA used as material had been derived from T cells, B-cell-depleted T cells, or PBMCs.

In the original analysis: The authors estimated nucleated cell counts from reference gene primer amplification. Clones were sequenced by immunoSEQ multiplex PCR, and TCRdb holds only the in-frame ones, with some missing. The V and J calls and the clone size are those of that table, but D and trimming were determined from the DNA. The table has about 88,000 clones, about 90% seen once. CDR1 and CDR2 (germline): SGHVS, FNYEAQ. The CDR3 is 14 residues long. The V gene lost 2 bases and the J gene lost 1 base, with 8 bases spanning the gap. The receptor was derived from a male donor with acute or convalescent COVID-19. The V and J genes are TRBV7-6 and TRBJ1-1; D not resolved. Material for sequencing was peripheral blood. CDR3 protein: CASSLFSGNTEAFF. The CDR3 DNA reads TGTGCCAGCAGCTTATTTTCAGGGAACACTGAAGCTTTCTTT.